The 11 T cell receptor beta chains reported below all come from one sample, sequenced in a study of tumor-infiltrating lymphocytes in localized non-small cell lung cancer. Sequencing was performed with immunoSEQ multiplex PCR; in TCRdb, only in-frame clones are kept and a portion is missing. The repertoire holds some 15,000 clones, with about four fifths as singletons. Sequenced input: lung tumor tissue. Receptors originate from a human donor with non-small cell lung cancer.

J is TRBJ2-2 and V is TRBV19; 11 bases align to TRBD2. Germline CDR1 and CDR2: LNHDA and SQIVND (reference sequence). V trimming: 6 bases; J trimming: 6 bases; junction bases outside the gene matches: 3. CDR3 length: 14 residues. The CDR3: CASRTSGMAGELFF. As DNA, the CDR3 is TGTGCCAGTAGGACTAGCGGGATGGCCGGGGAGCTGTTTTTT.

This chain joins TRBV11-2 and TRBJ1-3; 7 nucleotides align to TRBD1. Germline values: CDR1 SGHAT, CDR2 FQNNGV. The CDR3 length is 18 residues. Unmatched junction bases numbered 12, after V lost 0 bases and J lost 4 bases. The CDR3 DNA sequence: TGTGCCAGCAGCTTAGACTCCCCATCGACAGGGACAGGAAACACCATATATTTT. Its protein product is CASSLDSPSTGTGNTIYF.

The chain joins TRBV5-1 to TRBJ2-2, with 8 bases aligning to TRBD2. V lost 0 bases and J lost 1; bases outside the gene matches: 2. This CDR3 spans 16 amino acids. The germline gives CDR1 SGHRS, CDR2 YFSETQ. The CDR3 here is CASSLASGRNTGELFF. Here the CDR3 DNA reads TGCGCCAGCAGCTTGGCTAGCGGGCGGAACACCGGGGAGCTGTTTTTT.

This clone showed up just once. The chain couples TRBV11-2 to TRBJ2-6; 7 nucleotides agree with TRBD1. Germline CDR1 is SGHAT and CDR2 is FQNNGV. The CDR3 consists of 19 residues. V gave up 7 bases and J gave up 0 bases; unmatched junction bases: 15. CDR3 in amino acids: CASNPIPDRILSGANVLTF. In nucleotides, the CDR3 is TGTGCCAGCAACCCTATACCGGACAGGATTCTCTCTGGGGCCAACGTCCTGACTTTC.

V gene TRBV7-8 combines with J gene TRBJ1-5; weak D call: TRBD1 (6 bases). CDR1 is SGHVS and CDR2 is FQNEAQ in the germline V gene. The CDR3 loop spans 16 amino acids. V lost 5 bases and J lost 0, with 14 bases in between. The CDR3 is CASSPTGSYSNQPQHF. The CDR3 DNA reads TGTGCCAGCAGCCCTACAGGGAGCTATAGCAATCAGCCCCAGCATTTT.

The chain couples TRBV10-3 to TRBJ2-7; D might be TRBD1 or TRBD2, each matching 5 bases. The CDR3 contains 13 residues. Germline V gene sequence: CDR1 ENHRY, CDR2 SYGVKD. V gave up 4 bases and J gave up 2 bases, with 9 bases separating them. This CDR3 reads CAISVGTTYEQYF. The DNA for the CDR3 is TGTGCCATCAGTGTTGGGACGACCTACGAGCAGTACTTC.

The rearrangement uses TRBV11-2 and TRBJ2-7, with D possibly called TRBD1 or TRBD2 (5 bases each). Trimming left V 5 bases short and J 1 base short, with 21 bases between. The CDR3 covers 17 residues. Germline V gives CDR1 SGHAT, CDR2 FQNNGV. CDR3: CASSPINRDRRSYEQYF. Written as DNA, the CDR3 is TGTGCCAGCAGCCCGATAAACCGGGACCGAAGGTCCTACGAGCAGTACTTC.

The chain links TRBV6-5 to TRBJ2-2; 9 bases fit TRBD1. This CDR3 is 15 amino acids long. Germline V gene sequence: CDR1 MNHEY, CDR2 SVGAGI. V lost 5 bases to trimming and J lost 2 bases; unmatched junction nucleotides: 3. CDR3 sequence (DNA): TGTGCCAGCAGTCGACAGGGGGACAACACCGGGGAGCTGTTTTTT. The encoded protein is CASSRQGDNTGELFF.

This clone is a singleton in its sample. This chain uses TRBV27 with TRBJ2-3, with TRBD2 identical over 11 bases. The CDR3 extends over 18 amino acids. The V and J ends lost 4 bases and 0 bases, in that order; junction bases with no gene match: 9. CDR1 MNHEY and CDR2 SMNVEV come from the germline V gene (reference sequence). The CDR3 spells CASSSRWTSGRSTDTQYF. The CDR3 DNA reads as TGTGCCAGCAGTTCCCGGTGGACTAGCGGGCGAAGCACAGATACGCAGTATTTT.

The CDR3 loop reads CASSLSISGTGGNTIYF. DNA for the CDR3: TGTGCCAGCAGCCTCTCTATTTCCGGGACAGGGGGAAACACCATATATTTT. The rearrangement joins TRBV28 to TRBJ1-3; TRBD1 aligns across 9 bases. V was clipped by 6 bases and J by 4 bases; unmatched bases: 13. The CDR3 consists of 17 residues. Germline loops: CDR1 MDHEN, CDR2 SYDVKM. Full variable domain (remainder filled in from reference TRBV28 and TRBJ1-3): DVKVTQSSRYLVKRTGEKVFLECVQDMDHENMFWYRQDPGLGLRLIYFSYDVKMKEKGDIPEGYSVSREKKERFSLILESASTNQTSMYLCASSLSISGTGGNTIYFGEGSWLTVV.

The chain combines TRBV7-9 with TRBJ1-5; no definite D call. Germline values: CDR1 SEHNR, CDR2 FQNEAQ (reference sequence). Trimming took 5 bases from V and 3 from J, leaving 5 bases between them. CDR3 size: 12 residues. The CDR3 region has the DNA TGTGCCAGCAGCAGGGACAATCAGCCCCAGCATTTT. Its translation is CASSRDNQPQHF.